The 21 T cell receptor beta chains listed next were all sequenced from one sample in a study of blood T cell repertoires in COVID-19. Profiled with immunoSEQ multiplex PCR; TCRdb holds only in-frame clones, not every one. This sample has approximately 210,000 clones, with around nine tenths found just once. Source material: PBMCs or T cells enriched from blood (not recorded which). These receptors all come from a man aged 25 to 40 in a cohort exposed to, infected with or recovered from COVID-19 (not recorded which).

The rearrangement links TRBV27 to TRBJ2-7; 12 bases are shared with TRBD2. Germline V CDR1 and CDR2: MNHEY, SMNVEV (reference sequence). After removal of 5 bases from V and 7 bases from J, the junction contained 9 bases not matched to a gene. The CDR3 runs to 15 residues. CDR3 coding DNA: TGTGCCAGCAGTCCTCTAGCGGGAGGGCCGCAGGAGCAGTACTTC. Translation: CASSPLAGGPQEQYF.

CDR3 amino acids: CASSESGAGASLSGTQYF. The DNA for the CDR3 is TGTGCCAGCAGTGAATCAGGGGCGGGGGCGAGTCTAAGCGGGACGCAGTATTTT. This chain connects TRBV25-1 to TRBJ2-3, with a weak D call TRBD2 (7 bases). The CDR3 runs 18 residues. Trimming removed 1 base from V and 9 bases from J, with 26 bases in between. Germline V gene data show CDR1 as MGHDK and CDR2 as SYGVNS. The full variable domain, its missing parts supplied by reference TRBV25-1 and TRBJ2-3, is EADIYQTPRYLVIGTGKKITLECSQTMGHDKMYWYQQDPGMELHLIHYSYGVNSTEKGDLSSESTVSRIRTEHFPLTLESARPSHTSQYLCASSESGAGASLSGTQYFGPGTRLTVL.

The rearrangement links TRBV7-9 to TRBJ1-1; D unclear. The CDR3 length is 14 residues. Germline V lookup: CDR1 SEHNR, CDR2 FQNEAQ (reference sequence). V was cut by 3 bases and J by 1 base, with 9 bases left in between. CDR3 DNA sequence: TGTGCCAGCAGCTTTACGGGTGCGAACACTGAAGCTTTCTTT. Translated: CASSFTGANTEAFF.

V and J are TRBV27 and TRBJ1-1; D is perhaps TRBD1 (5 bases). V lost 0 bases to trimming and J lost 11 bases, with 19 bases between them. Germline CDR1 and CDR2: MNHEY and SMNVEV (reference sequence). The CDR3 has 15 amino acids. In nucleotides, the CDR3 is TGTGCCAGCAGTTTATCTTTACCAGGGTCGATGGTGGCTTTCTTT. Protein: CASSLSLPGSMVAFF.

This chain uses TRBV24-1 with TRBJ1-2; D is possibly TRBD1 (6 bases). The germline CDR1 and CDR2 sequences are KGHDR and SFDVKD. Deletions cut 3 bases from V and 7 bases from J, with 11 bases between. This CDR3 is built from 13 residues. CDR3 sequence (DNA): TGTGCCACCAGTGATCTCAGGACAGCTGGCTACACCTTC. It translates to CATSDLRTAGYTF.

V is TRBV5-6 and J is TRBJ1-1, with D unclear. CDR3 length: 14 residues. From germline, CDR1 is SGHDT and CDR2 YYEEEE. V was clipped by 2 bases and J by 1 base, with 9 bases between them. The CDR3 nucleotides read TGTGCCAGCAGCTTCCTAGGTAGGAACACTGAAGCTTTCTTT. Protein product: CASSFLGRNTEAFF.

V usage is TRBV19 and J usage is TRBJ2-7; 8 bases line up with TRBD2. V shed 8 bases and J 6 bases; nucleotides not matched to a gene: 12. From germline, CDR1 is LNHDA and CDR2 SQIVND (reference sequence). The CDR3 contains 14 residues. CDR3 coding DNA: TGTGCCAGTGAGTTGGGATCGGGAGGGCGCGAGCAGTACTTC. Its translation is CASELGSGGREQYF.

The table lists this clone with many counts. V usage is TRBV5-1 and J usage is TRBJ1-2, with 8 bases identical to TRBD1. This CDR3 is built from 15 residues. V shed 0 bases, J shed 4 bases, and the junction held 5 bases outside the gene matches. Looked up from germline, CDR1 is SGHRS and CDR2 is YFSETQ. CDR3 amino acids: CASSLEGQGFYGYTF. The CDR3 nucleotides read TGCGCCAGCAGCTTGGAAGGACAGGGCTTCTATGGCTACACCTTC. The complete variable domain, with remaining parts taken from reference TRBV5-1 and TRBJ1-2, reads KAGVTQTPRYLIKTRGQQVTLSCSPISGHRSVSWYQQTPGQGLQFLFEYFSETQRNKGNFPGRFSGRQFSNSRSEMNVSTLELGDSALYLCASSLEGQGFYGYTFGSGTRLTVV.

This clone was found a few times. This CDR3 reads CASSPLSVGGRREAFF. CDR3 DNA: TGTGCCAGCAGTCCCCTTTCGGTGGGGGGGAGAAGGGAAGCTTTCTTT. This chain connects TRBV27 to TRBJ1-1; D may be TRBD1 (5 bases). Germline V gene lookup returns CDR1 MNHEY and CDR2 SMNVEV (reference sequence). This CDR3 has 16 amino acids. V was shortened by 5 bases and J by 8 bases, with 24 bases between the two germline ends.

The CDR3 DNA is TGTGCCAGCAGCTTATACTGGCAGGCCAATCAGCCCCAGCATTTT. Its protein is CASSLYWQANQPQHF. This chain joins TRBV7-2 and TRBJ1-5, with D unclear. Trimming removed 2 bases from V and 3 bases from J, with 11 bases in between. CDR1 is SGHTA, CDR2 FQGNSA, per germline. The CDR3 sequence is 15 residues long.

V gene TRBV18 combines with J gene TRBJ2-3; tentatively, D is TRBD1 (6 bases). This CDR3 region has 17 residues. Germline CDR1 KGHSH, CDR2 LQKENI. Trimming shortened V by 6 bases and J by 0 bases, and 19 bases separated the two germline ends. The CDR3 coding sequence is TGTGCCAGCTCTCGACGGGACATTACGACTAGCACAGATACGCAGTATTTT. Its protein is CASSRRDITTSTDTQYF.

The rearrangement joins TRBV27 to TRBJ2-2, with 10 bases that match TRBD2. The V segment lost 0 bases and the J segment 3 bases; nucleotides outside the gene matches: 1. Looked up from germline, CDR1 is MNHEY and CDR2 is SMNVEV (reference sequence). This CDR3 has 16 amino acids. CDR3: CASSLSLAGDTGELFF. DNA of the CDR3: TGTGCCAGCAGTTTATCGCTAGCGGGGGACACCGGGGAGCTGTTTTTT.

The gene calls are TRBV9 and TRBJ2-1; 12 bases are a match to TRBD2. From germline, CDR1 is SGDLS and CDR2 YYNGEE. The CDR3 contains 16 residues. V shed 4 bases and J 2 bases; nucleotides not matched to a gene: 4. The CDR3 loop is CASSPRTSGAYNEQFF. The CDR3 DNA reads TGTGCCAGCAGCCCTAGGACTAGCGGGGCCTACAATGAGCAGTTCTTC.

This CDR3 reads CASSERDSYGYTF. DNA of the CDR3: TGTGCCAGCAGTGAAAGGGACAGCTATGGCTACACCTTC. This chain links TRBV2 with TRBJ1-2, with 7 bases aligning to TRBD1. The V and J ends lost 2 bases and 4 bases, in that order; junction bases with no gene match: 1. Germline V lookup: CDR1 SNHLY, CDR2 FYNNEI. The CDR3 has 13 amino acids.

This clone was detected a few times. The rearrangement links TRBV21-1 to TRBJ1-5. TRBV21-1 is deemed a pseudogene. This CDR3 spans 15 amino acids. CDR3: CASSRTSSLNQPQHF. As DNA, the CDR3 is TGTGCCAGCAGCCGAACTTCTTCCCTCAATCAGCCCCAGCATTTT.

This rearrangement joins TRBV28 to TRBJ2-7; 14 nucleotides line up with TRBD2. CDR3 length: 19 amino acids. J gave up 3 bases and V 5 bases, and 15 bases lay outside the gene matches. Germline CDR1 and CDR2: MDHEN and SYDVKM. CDR3 loop: CASSTSEALGLAGVYEQYF. As DNA, the CDR3 is TGTGCCAGCAGTACGAGCGAGGCGCTGGGACTAGCGGGAGTCTACGAGCAGTACTTC.

The chain carries TRBV28 and TRBJ2-2; 8 bases are a match to TRBD1. V was pared by 3 bases and J by 6 bases, with 9 bases of the junction left unmatched. The CDR3 covers 16 residues. Per germline, CDR1 MDHEN and CDR2 SYDVKM. The CDR3 sequence is CASSFRDRSSPGELFF. DNA of the CDR3: TGTGCCAGCAGTTTCCGGGACAGGTCATCCCCCGGGGAGCTGTTTTTT.

The rearrangement joins TRBV28 to TRBJ1-5; TRBD1 matches at 7 bases. Germline values: CDR1 MDHEN, CDR2 SYDVKM. Germline trimming cut 1 base from V and 4 bases from J; bases unmatched to any gene: 4. The CDR3 consists of 15 residues. The CDR3 nucleotides are TGTGCCAGCAGTTTATCGGACAGGCGGAATCAGCCCCAGCATTTT. Translating it yields CASSLSDRRNQPQHF.

V and J are TRBV19 and TRBJ1-5, with TRBD1 matching 7 bases. The V segment lost 3 bases and the J segment 4 bases; nucleotides outside the gene matches: 9. The CDR3 has 16 residues. CDR1 LNHDA and CDR2 SQIVND come from the germline V gene (reference sequence). The CDR3 sequence is CASSIVGQDPNQPQHF. CDR3 nucleotides: TGTGCCAGTAGTATTGTCGGACAGGATCCAAATCAGCCCCAGCATTTT. Drawing the rest from reference TRBV19 and TRBJ1-5, the complete variable domain is DGGITQSPKYLFRKEGQNVTLSCEQNLNHDAMYWYRQDPGQGLRLIYYSQIVNDFQKGDIAEGYSVSREKKESFPLTVTSAQKNPTAFYLCASSIVGQDPNQPQHFGDGTRLSIL.

This chain links TRBV28 with TRBJ1-2, with D unclear. Germline V CDR1 and CDR2: MDHEN, SYDVKM. The CDR3 contains 16 residues. V was cut by 1 base and J by 6 bases, with 18 bases left in between. CDR3 loop: CASSLLTNPSSDGYTF. Here the CDR3 DNA reads TGTGCCAGCAGTTTATTGACTAACCCCTCTTCCGATGGCTACACCTTC.

A single count supports this clone. The chain links TRBV6-5 to TRBJ2-1; 12 bases are a match to TRBD1. Germline lookup yields CDR1 MNHEY and CDR2 SVGAGI. The ends lost 7 bases at V and 8 bases at J; junction bases unmatched: 3. This CDR3 is built from 13 residues. In DNA form, the CDR3 reads TGTGCCAGCAAGGGACAGGGGGCCGATGAGCAGTTCTTC. Amino acid sequence: CASKGQGADEQFF.